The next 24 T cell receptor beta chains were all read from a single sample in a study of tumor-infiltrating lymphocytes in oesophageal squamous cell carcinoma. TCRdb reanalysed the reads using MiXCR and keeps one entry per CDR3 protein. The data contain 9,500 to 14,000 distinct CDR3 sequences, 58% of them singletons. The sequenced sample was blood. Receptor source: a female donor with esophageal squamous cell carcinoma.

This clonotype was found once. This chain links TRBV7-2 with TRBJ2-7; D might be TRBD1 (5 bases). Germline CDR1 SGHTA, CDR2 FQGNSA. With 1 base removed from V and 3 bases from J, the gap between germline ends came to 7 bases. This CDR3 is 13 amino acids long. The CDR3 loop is CASSLGQHYEQYF. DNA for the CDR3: TGTGCCAGCAGCTTAGGACAGCACTACGAGCAGTACTTC. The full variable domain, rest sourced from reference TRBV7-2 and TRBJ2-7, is GAGVSQSPSNKVTEKGKDVELRCDPISGHTALYWYRQSLGQGLEFLIYFQGNSAPDKSGLPSDRFSAERTGGSVSTLTIQRTQQEDSAVYLCASSLGQHYEQYFGPGTRLTVT.

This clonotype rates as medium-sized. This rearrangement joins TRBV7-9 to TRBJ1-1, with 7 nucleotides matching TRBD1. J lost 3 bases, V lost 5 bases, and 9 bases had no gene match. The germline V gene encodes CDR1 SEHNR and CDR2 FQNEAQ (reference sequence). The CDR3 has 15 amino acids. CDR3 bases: TGTGCCAGCAGCCCCGACAGGGAGATTCACACTGAAGCTTTCTTT. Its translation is CASSPDREIHTEAFF.

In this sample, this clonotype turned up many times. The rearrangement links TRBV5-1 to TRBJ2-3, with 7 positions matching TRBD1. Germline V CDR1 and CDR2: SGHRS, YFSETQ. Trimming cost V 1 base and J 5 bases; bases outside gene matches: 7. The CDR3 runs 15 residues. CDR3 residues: CASSLTGTERDTQYF. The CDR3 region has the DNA TGCGCCAGCAGCTTGACAGGGACAGAACGAGATACGCAGTATTTT.

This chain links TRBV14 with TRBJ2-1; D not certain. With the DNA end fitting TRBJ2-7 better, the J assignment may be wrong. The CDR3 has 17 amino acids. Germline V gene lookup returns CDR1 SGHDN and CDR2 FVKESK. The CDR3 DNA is TGTGCCAGCAGCATCAGCGTTTTACTTAGCTCCTACAATGAGCAGTACTTC. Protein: CASSISVLLSSYNEQYF.

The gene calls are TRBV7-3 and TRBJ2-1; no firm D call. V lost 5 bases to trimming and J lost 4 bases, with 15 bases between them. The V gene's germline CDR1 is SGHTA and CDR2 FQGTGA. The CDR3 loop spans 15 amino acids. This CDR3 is CASSPNHQMYNEQFF. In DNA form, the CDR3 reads TGTGCCAGCAGCCCAAATCACCAGATGTACAATGAGCAGTTCTTC.

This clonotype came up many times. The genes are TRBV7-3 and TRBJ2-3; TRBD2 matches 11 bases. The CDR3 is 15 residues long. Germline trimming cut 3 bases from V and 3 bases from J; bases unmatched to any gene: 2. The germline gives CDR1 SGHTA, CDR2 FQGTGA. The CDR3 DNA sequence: TGTGCCAGCAGCTTGACTAGCGGGGAGACAGATACGCAGTATTTT. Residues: CASSLTSGETDTQYF.

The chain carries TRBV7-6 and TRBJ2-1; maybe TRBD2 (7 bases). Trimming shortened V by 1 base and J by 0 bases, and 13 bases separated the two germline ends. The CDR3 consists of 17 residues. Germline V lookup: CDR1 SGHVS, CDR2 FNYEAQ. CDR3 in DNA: TGTGCCAGCAGCTTAGGGGGCGGGGGACACTCCTACAATGAGCAGTTCTTC. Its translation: CASSLGGGGHSYNEQFF.

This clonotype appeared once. The CDR3 is CASSLVGATNEKLFF. CDR3 DNA sequence: TGTGCCAGCAGTCTTGTTGGGGCCACTAATGAAAAACTGTTTTTT. The chain uses TRBV6-1 and TRBJ1-4; D perhaps matches TRBD1 (5 bases). The CDR3 has 15 residues. CDR1 and CDR2 (germline): MNHNS, SASEGT. V was cut by 5 bases and J by 2 bases, with 12 bases left in between.

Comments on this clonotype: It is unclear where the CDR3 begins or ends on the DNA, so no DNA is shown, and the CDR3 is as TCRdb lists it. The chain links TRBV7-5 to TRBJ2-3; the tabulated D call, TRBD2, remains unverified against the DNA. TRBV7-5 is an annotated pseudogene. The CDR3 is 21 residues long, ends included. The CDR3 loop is CISVPETLWTSGDPNGNEQFF.

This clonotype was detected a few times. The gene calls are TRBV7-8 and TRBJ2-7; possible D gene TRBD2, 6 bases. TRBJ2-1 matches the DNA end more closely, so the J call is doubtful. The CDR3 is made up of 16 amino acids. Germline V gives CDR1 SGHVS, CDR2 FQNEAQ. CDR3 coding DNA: TGTGCCAGCAGCCACCCCACTAGCAACGAAGACAATGAGCAGTTCTTC. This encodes CASSHPTSNEDNEQFF.

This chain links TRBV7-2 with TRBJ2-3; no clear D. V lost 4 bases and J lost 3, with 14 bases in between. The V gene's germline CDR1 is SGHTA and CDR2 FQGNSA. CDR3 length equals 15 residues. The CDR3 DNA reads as TGTGCCAGCAGCTCACAGACGTTCAAAACAGATACGCAGTATTTT. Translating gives CASSSQTFKTDTQYF.

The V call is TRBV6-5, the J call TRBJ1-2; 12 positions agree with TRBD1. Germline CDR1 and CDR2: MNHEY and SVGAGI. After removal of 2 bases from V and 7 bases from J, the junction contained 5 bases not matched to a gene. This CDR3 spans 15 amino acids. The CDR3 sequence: CASSYGGTGGSGYTF. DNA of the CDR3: TGTGCCAGCAGTTACGGAGGGACAGGGGGCTCTGGCTACACCTTC.

CDR3 DNA sequence: TGTGCCAGCAGCTTTGGAGGGGGCACAGATACGCAGTATTTT. Residues: CASSFGGGTDTQYF. The J gene is TRBJ2-3, the V gene TRBV7-4, with D possibly matching TRBD2 (6 bases). Germline-derived CDR1 and CDR2 are SGHVT and SQSDAQ. V shed 3 bases and J shed 1 base, with 8 bases lying between them. The CDR3 runs 14 residues.

CDR3 coding DNA: TGCGCCAGCAGTTGGGTTTTCGAGGGGACAGGGGGCTTTTACTCTGGGGCCAACGTCCTGACTTTC. It codes for CASSWVFEGTGGFYSGANVLTF. The V gene is TRBV10-1, the J gene TRBJ2-6, with 12 bases aligning to TRBD1. V shed 5 bases and J 0 bases; nucleotides not matched to a gene: 17. Germline CDR1 and CDR2: WNHNN and SYGVQD (reference sequence). The CDR3 consists of 22 residues.

Written as DNA, the CDR3 is TGTGCCAGCAGTCCTACCCCCGGGGGTCTCAATGAGCAGTTCTTC. Encoded protein: CASSPTPGGLNEQFF. The rearrangement links TRBV6-2 or TRBV6-3 to TRBJ2-4; weak D call: TRBD2 (6 bases). The last part of the DNA fits TRBJ2-1 better; the J call may be wrong. Germline values: CDR1 MNHEY, CDR2 SVGEGT. This CDR3 comprises 15 residues.

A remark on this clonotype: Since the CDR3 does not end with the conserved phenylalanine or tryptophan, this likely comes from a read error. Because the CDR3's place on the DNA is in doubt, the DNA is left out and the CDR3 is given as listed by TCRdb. The CDR3 is CASSSRGASPTSSTSGQ. The V and J genes are TRBV7-6 and TRBJ1-1; the table's D call, TRBD1, has no DNA check behind it. From its first to its last residue, the CDR3 has 17 amino acids. CDR1 is SGHVS and CDR2 is FNYEAQ in the germline V gene.

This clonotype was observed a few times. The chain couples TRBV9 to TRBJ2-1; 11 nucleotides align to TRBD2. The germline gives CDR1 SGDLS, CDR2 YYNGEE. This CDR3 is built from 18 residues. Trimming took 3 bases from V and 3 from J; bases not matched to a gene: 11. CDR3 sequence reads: CASSARGGTSGGYNEQFF. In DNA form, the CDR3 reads TGTGCCAGCAGCGCCCGTGGGGGGACTAGCGGAGGCTACAATGAGCAGTTCTTC.

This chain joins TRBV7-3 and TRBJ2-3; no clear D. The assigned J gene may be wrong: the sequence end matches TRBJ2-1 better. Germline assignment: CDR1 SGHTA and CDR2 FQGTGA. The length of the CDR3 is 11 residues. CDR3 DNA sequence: TGTGCCAGCAGCCATAGCAATGAGCAGTTCTTC. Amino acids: CASSHSNEQFF.

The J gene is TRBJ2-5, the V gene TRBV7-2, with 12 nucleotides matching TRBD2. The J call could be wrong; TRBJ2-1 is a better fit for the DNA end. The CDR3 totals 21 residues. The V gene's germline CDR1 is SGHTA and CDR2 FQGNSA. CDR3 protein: CASSSTSRLAGVRLWDNEQFF. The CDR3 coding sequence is TGTGCCAGCAGCTCAACAAGTCGACTAGCGGGAGTACGGTTGTGGGACAATGAGCAGTTCTTC.

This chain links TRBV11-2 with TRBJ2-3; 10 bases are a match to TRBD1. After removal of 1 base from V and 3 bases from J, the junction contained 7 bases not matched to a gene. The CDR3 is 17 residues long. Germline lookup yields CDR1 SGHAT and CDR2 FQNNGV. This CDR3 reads CASSLGGAGQGTDTQYF. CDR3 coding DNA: TGTGCCAGCAGCTTAGGTGGGGCGGGACAGGGGACAGATACGCAGTATTTT.

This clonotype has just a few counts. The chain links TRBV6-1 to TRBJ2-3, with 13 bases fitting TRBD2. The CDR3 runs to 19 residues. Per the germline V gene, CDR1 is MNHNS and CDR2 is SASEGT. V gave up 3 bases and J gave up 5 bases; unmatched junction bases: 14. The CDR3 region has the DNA TGTGCCAGCAGTGACGGGCGGAGACTAGCGGGAGGTTGGTTAGATACGCAGTATTTT. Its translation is CASSDGRRLAGGWLDTQYF.

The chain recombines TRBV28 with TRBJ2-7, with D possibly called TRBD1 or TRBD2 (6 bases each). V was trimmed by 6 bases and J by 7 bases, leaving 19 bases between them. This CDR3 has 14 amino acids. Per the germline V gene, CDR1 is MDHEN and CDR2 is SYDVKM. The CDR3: CASSLGGGPNEQYF. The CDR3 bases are TGTGCCAGCAGCCTCGGGGGCGGGCCCAATGAGCAGTACTTC.

The CDR3 spells CATSGPTDTQYF. The CDR3 bases are TGTGCCACCAGTGGTCCGACGGATACGCAGTATTTT. This chain links TRBV24-1 with TRBJ2-3; no reliable D call. V was pared by 5 bases and J by 6 bases, with 8 bases between. CDR1 is KGHDR, CDR2 SFDVKD, per germline. There are 12 residues in the CDR3.

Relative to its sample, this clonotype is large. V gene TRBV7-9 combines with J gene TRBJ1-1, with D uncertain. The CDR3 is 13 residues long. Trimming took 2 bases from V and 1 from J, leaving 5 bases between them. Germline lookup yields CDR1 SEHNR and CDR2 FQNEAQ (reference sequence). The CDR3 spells CASSLSQNTEAFF. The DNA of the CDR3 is TGTGCCAGCAGCTTAAGTCAGAACACTGAAGCTTTCTTT. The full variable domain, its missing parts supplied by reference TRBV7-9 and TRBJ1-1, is DTGVSQNPRHKITKRGQNVTFRCDPISEHNRLYWYRQTLGQGPEFLTYFQNEAQLEKSRLLSDRFSAERPKGSFSTLEIQRTEQGDSAMYLCASSLSQNTEAFFGQGTRLTVV.